This T cell receptor beta chain emerged from a study of circulating CD8 cells and anti-PD-1 response in melanoma. As for the study in general: Of 13 patients, seven got anti-PD-1 first and six had prior therapy.

Sorting of live CD3+CD8+TCRalphabeta+ cells by PD-1 and/or TIGIT gave four subsets. TCR libraries were prepared from about 15 ng of total RNA with the QIAseq Immune Repertoire TCR panel. TCRdb re-analysed the reads in MiXCR, keeping a single row per CDR3 protein. The sample gives a few hundred distinct CDR3 sequences, about 5.8% of which show up once; about a fifth is in the top ten. Overall study findings and caveats: Most experiments lacked replicates. Peptide assays on expanded sorted subsets replaced tumor-based reactivity testing. Patients included both untreated and previously treated individuals.

This clonotype is categorized as large. Its antigen is as yet unknown. The sequenced sample was CD8+ T cells from PBMCs, obtained at baseline or after one month of anti-PD-1 therapy (not recorded which). This clonotype originated in a human donor with melanoma.

The CDR3, as DNA: TGTGCCAGCAGCCCCAGGACAGGGCCAGATACGCAGTATTTT. Translated: CASSPRTGPDTQYF. This chain connects TRBV14 to TRBJ2-3, with 8 bases identical to TRBD1. Germline V CDR1 and CDR2: SGHDN, FVKESK. The CDR3 is 14 residues long. Trimming removed 4 bases from V and 4 bases from J; junction bases left unmatched: 4.